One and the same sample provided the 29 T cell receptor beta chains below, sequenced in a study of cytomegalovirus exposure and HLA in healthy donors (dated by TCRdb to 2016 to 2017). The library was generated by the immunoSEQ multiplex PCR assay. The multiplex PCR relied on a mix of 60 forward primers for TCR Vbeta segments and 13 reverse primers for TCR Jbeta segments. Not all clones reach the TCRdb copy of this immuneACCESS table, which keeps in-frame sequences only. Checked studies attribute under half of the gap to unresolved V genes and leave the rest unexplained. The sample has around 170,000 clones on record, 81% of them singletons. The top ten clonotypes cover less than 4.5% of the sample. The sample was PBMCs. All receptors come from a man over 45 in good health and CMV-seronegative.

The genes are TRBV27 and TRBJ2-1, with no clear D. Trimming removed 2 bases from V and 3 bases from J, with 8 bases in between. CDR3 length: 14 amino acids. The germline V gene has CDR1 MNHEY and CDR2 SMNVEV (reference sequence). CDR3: CASSLEASYNEQFF. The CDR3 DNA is TGTGCCAGCAGTTTAGAGGCTAGCTACAATGAGCAGTTCTTC.

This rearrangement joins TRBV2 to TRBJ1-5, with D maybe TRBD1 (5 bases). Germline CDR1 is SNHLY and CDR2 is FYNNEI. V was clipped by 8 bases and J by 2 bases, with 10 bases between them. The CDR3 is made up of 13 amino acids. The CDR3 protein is CASSGSGNQPQHF. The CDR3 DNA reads TGTGCCAGCTCAGGGTCGGGCAATCAGCCCCAGCATTTT.

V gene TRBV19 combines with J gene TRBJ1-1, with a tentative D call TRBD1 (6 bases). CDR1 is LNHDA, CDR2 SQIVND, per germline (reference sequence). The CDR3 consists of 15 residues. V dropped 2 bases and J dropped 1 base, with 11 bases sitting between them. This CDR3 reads CASSIQRGTNTEAFF. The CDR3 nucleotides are TGTGCCAGTAGTATACAAAGGGGGACGAACACTGAAGCTTTCTTT.

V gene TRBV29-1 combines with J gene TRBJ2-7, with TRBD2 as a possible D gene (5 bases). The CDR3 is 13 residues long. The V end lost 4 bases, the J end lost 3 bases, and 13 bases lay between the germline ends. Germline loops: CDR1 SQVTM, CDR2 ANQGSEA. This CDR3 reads CSVGGLGGYEQYF. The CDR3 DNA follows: TGCAGCGTTGGAGGGTTGGGCGGCTACGAGCAGTACTTC.

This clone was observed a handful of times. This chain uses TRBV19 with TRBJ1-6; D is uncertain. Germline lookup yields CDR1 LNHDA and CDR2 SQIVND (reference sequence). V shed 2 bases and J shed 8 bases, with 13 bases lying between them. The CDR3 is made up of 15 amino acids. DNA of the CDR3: TGTGCCAGTAGTATAACGGGTTACGGGGATTCACCCCTCCACTTT. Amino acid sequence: CASSITGYGDSPLHF.

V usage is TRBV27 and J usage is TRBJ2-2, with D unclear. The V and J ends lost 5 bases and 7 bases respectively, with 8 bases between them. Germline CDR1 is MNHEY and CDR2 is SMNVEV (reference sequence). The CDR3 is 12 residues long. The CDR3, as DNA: TGTGCCAGCAGTCCCTACCTCGGGGAGCTGTTTTTT. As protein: CASSPYLGELFF.

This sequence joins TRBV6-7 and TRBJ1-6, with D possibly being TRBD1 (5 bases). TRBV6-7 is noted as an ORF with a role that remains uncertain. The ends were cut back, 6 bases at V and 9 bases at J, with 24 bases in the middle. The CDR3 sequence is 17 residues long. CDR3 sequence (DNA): TGTGCCAGCAGCTATATACAGGTCCCACCACTTAGTTCACCCCTCCACTTT. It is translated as CASSYIQVPPLSSPLHF.

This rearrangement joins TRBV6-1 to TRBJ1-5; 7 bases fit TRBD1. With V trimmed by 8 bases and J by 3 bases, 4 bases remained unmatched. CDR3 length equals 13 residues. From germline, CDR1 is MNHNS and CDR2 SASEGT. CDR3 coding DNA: TGTGCCAGCTTACAGGGGTCCAATCAGCCCCAGCATTTT. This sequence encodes CASLQGSNQPQHF.

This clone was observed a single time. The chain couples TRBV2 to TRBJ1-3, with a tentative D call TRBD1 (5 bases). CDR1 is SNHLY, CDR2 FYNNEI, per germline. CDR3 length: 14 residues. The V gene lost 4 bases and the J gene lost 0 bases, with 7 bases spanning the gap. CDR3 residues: CASSGGSSGNTIYF. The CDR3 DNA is TGTGCCAGCAGTGGGGGCAGCTCTGGAAACACCATATATTTT. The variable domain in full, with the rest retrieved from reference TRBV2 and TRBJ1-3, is EPEVTQTPSHQVTQMGQEVILRCVPISNHLYFYWYRQILGQKVEFLVSFYNNEISEKSEIFDDQFSVERPDGSNFTLKIRSTKLEDSAMYFCASSGGSSGNTIYFGEGSWLTVV.

CDR3 sequence (DNA): TGTGCCAGCAGCTTTCGTTCTAGGACTAGCGGGGGGCAAAATGAGCAGTTCTTC. This encodes CASSFRSRTSGGQNEQFF. This chain joins TRBV7-8 and TRBJ2-1; 14 bases map to TRBD2. Germline V gene lookup returns CDR1 SGHVS and CDR2 FQNEAQ. The ends lost 3 bases at V and 7 bases at J; junction bases unmatched: 11. This CDR3 is 18 amino acids long.

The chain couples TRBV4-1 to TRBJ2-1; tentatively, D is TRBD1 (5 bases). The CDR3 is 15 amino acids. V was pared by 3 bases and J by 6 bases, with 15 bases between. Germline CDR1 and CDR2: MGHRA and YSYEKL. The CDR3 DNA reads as TGCGCCAGCAGCCACCTAGGGGCCTTTCCCAATGAGCAGTTCTTC. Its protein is CASSHLGAFPNEQFF.

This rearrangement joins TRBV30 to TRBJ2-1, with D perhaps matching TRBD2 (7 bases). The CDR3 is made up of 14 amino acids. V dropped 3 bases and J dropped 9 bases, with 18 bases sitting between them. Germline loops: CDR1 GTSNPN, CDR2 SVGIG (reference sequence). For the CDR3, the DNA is TGTGCCTGGAGCGCCTTAGGGGGGGGTAGTGAGCAGTTCTTC. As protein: CAWSALGGGSEQFF.

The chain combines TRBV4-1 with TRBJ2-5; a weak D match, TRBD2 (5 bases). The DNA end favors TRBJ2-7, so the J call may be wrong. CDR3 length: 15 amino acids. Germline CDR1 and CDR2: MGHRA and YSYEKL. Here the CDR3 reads CASSPATGSSYEQYF. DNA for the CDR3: TGCGCCAGCAGCCCTGCGACGGGGAGCTCCTACGAGCAGTACTTC.

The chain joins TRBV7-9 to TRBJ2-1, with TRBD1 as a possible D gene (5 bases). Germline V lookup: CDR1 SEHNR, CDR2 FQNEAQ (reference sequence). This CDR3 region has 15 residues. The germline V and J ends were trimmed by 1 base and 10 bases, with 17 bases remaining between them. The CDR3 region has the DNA TGTGCCAGCAGCTTAGGTCCTAGGGGTTTAGGGGAGCAGTTCTTC. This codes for CASSLGPRGLGEQFF.

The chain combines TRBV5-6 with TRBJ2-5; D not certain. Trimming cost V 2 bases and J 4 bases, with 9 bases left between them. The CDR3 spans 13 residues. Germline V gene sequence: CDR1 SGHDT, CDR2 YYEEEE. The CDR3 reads CASSFVSLETQYF. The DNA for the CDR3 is TGTGCCAGCAGCTTCGTCAGTTTAGAGACCCAGTACTTC.

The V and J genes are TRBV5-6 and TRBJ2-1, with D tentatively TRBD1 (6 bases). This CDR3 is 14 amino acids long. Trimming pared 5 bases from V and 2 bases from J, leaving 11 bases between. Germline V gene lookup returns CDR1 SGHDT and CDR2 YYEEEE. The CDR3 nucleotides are TGTGCCAGCAGGGTGGACAGAACCTACAATGAGCAGTTCTTC. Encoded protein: CASRVDRTYNEQFF.

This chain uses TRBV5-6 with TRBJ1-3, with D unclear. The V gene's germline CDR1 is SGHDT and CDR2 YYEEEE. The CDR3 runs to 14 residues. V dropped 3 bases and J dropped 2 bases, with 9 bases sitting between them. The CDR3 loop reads CASSSGSPGNTIYF. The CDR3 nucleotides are TGTGCCAGCAGCTCTGGCTCGCCTGGAAACACCATATATTTT.

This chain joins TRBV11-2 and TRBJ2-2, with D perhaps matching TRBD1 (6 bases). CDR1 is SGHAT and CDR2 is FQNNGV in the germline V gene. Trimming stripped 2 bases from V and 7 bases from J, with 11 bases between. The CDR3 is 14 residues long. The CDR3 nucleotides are TGTGCCAGCAGCTTAACAGGGTGGAGCGGGGAGCTGTTTTTT. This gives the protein CASSLTGWSGELFF.

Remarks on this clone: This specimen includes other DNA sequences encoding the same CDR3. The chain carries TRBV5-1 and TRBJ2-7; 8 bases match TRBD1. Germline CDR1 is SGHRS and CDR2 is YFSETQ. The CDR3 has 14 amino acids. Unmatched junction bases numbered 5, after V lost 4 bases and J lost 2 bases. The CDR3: CASSARDRTYEQYF. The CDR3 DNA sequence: TGCGCCAGCAGCGCCCGGGACAGGACCTACGAGCAGTACTTC.

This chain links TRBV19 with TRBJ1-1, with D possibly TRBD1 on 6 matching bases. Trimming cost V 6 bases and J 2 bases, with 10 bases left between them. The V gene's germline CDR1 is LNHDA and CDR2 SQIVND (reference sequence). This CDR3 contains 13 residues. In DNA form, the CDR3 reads TGTGCCAGTAGCACAGGGTATAACACTGAAGCTTTCTTT. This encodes CASSTGYNTEAFF.

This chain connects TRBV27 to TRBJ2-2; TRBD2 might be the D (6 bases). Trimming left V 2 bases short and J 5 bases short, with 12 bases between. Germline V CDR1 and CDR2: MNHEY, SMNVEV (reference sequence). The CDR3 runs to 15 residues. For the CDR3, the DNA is TGTGCCAGCAGTTTAGGAGGGGCGGGGACCGGGGAGCTGTTTTTT. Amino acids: CASSLGGAGTGELFF.

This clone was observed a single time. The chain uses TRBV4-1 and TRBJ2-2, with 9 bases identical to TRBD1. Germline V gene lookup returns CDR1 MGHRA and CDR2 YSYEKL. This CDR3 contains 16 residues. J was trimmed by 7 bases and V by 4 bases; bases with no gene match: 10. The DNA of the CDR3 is TGCGCCAGCAGCCCAAGGCCAACAGGGGGCGACGGGGAGCTGTTTTTT. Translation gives CASSPRPTGGDGELFF.

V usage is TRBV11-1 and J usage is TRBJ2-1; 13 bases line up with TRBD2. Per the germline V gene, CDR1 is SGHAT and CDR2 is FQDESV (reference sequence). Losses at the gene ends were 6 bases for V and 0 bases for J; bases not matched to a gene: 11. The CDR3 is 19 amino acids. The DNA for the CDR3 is TGTGCCAGCAGGGGGACTACGACTAGCGGGGGGAGCTCCTACAATGAGCAGTTCTTC. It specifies CASRGTTTSGGSSYNEQFF.

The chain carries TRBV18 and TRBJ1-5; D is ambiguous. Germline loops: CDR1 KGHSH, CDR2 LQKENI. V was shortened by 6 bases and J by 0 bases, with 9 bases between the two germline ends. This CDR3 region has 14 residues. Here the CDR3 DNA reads TGTGCCAGCTCCCCCCCAAATAGCAATCAGCCCCAGCATTTT. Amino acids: CASSPPNSNQPQHF.

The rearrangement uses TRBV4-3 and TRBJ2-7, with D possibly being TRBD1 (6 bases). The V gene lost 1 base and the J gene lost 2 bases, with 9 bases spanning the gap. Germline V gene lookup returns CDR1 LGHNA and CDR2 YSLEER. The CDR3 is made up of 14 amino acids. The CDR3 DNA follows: TGCGCCAGCAGCCAAGCAGGGGTCCCCTACGAGCAGTACTTC. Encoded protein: CASSQAGVPYEQYF.

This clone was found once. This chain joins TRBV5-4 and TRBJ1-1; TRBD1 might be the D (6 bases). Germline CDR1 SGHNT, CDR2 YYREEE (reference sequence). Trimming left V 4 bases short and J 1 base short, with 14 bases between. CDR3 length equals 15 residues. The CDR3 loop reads CASSKGGGGNTEAFF. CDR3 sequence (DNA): TGTGCCAGCAGCAAGGGAGGGGGGGGGAACACTGAAGCTTTCTTT.

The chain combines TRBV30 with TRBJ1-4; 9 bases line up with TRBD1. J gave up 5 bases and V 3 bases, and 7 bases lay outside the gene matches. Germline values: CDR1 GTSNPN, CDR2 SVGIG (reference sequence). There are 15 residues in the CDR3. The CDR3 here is CAWRAKDRGNEKLFF. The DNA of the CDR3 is TGTGCCTGGAGAGCCAAGGACAGGGGAAATGAAAAACTGTTTTTT.

Written as DNA, the CDR3 is TGTGCCAGCAGCTTTACCGGGACAGCAAACATTCAGTACTTC. This codes for CASSFTGTANIQYF. The rearrangement joins TRBV11-2 to TRBJ2-4; 7 bases line up with TRBD1. The CDR3 consists of 14 residues. The V gene's germline CDR1 is SGHAT and CDR2 FQNNGV. The V and J ends lost 3 bases and 6 bases, in that order; junction bases with no gene match: 5.

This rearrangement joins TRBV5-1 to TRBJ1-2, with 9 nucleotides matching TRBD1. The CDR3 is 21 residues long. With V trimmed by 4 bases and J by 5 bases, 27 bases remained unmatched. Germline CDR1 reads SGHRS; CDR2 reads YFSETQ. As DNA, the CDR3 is TGCGCCAGCAGCCCAGAGGGACAGGGCGGACGGAAGGTCACAGGGGGTTATGGCTACACCTTC. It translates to CASSPEGQGGRKVTGGYGYTF.